The 12 T cell receptor beta chains below all came from one sample that was sequenced in a study of blood T cell repertoires in COVID-19. Some clones are missing from TCRdb's copy, which holds only in-frame ones; the method was immunoSEQ multiplex PCR. This table has tens of thousands of clones, 80% to 85% appearing once. The sample was peripheral blood. The receptors were sampled from a man aged 50 to 59 with acute or convalescent COVID-19.

CDR3 bases: TGTGCCAGCAGCTTGGGGGGACTAGCGGCCTACAATGAGCAGTTCTTC. This encodes CASSLGGLAAYNEQFF. The chain combines TRBV5-6 with TRBJ2-1, with 11 bases matching TRBD2. CDR3 length: 16 amino acids. The germline gives CDR1 SGHDT, CDR2 YYEEEE. After removal of 0 bases from V and 2 bases from J, the junction contained 1 base not matched to a gene.

The V call is TRBV19, the J call TRBJ2-1, with a weak D call TRBD2 (6 bases). V shed 7 bases and J shed 0 bases, with 10 bases lying between them. Germline CDR1 reads LNHDA; CDR2 reads SQIVND (reference sequence). The CDR3 spans 14 residues. The CDR3 DNA sequence: TGTGCCAGTATGGAGGGAGGCTCCTACAATGAGCAGTTCTTC. Its protein is CASMEGGSYNEQFF. Looking up the rest from reference TRBV19 and TRBJ2-1 gives the full variable domain: DGGITQSPKYLFRKEGQNVTLSCEQNLNHDAMYWYRQDPGQGLRLIYYSQIVNDFQKGDIAEGYSVSREKKESFPLTVTSAQKNPTAFYLCASMEGGSYNEQFFGPGTRLTVL.

There are a few counts of this clone. The chain recombines TRBV7-9 with TRBJ1-1; D may be TRBD1 (5 bases). There are 14 residues in the CDR3. Germline assignment: CDR1 SEHNR and CDR2 FQNEAQ (reference sequence). Trimming shortened V by 4 bases and J by 1 base, and 10 bases separated the two germline ends. CDR3 sequence reads: CASSSSTANTEAFF. The CDR3 nucleotides are TGTGCCAGCAGCTCCTCGACAGCGAACACTGAAGCTTTCTTT.

The V call is TRBV18, the J call TRBJ1-2; 7 positions agree with TRBD1. The CDR3 has 16 residues. The V gene end was trimmed by 5 bases and the J gene end by 2 bases; junction bases not matched to a gene: 11. Germline values: CDR1 KGHSH, CDR2 LQKENI. The CDR3, as DNA: TGTGCCAGCTCAAGTCCCGGGCAGGGGGGCAACTATGGCTACACCTTC. It codes for CASSSPGQGGNYGYTF.

This chain uses TRBV11-3 with TRBJ1-6; D is unresolved. The V gene lost 1 base and the J gene lost 10 bases, with 11 bases spanning the gap. The germline V gene has CDR1 SGHNT and CDR2 YENEEA. The CDR3 is 14 amino acids. Here the CDR3 reads CASSLGIRSSPLHF. The CDR3 coding sequence is TGTGCCAGCAGCTTAGGGATAAGGAGCTCACCCCTCCACTTT.

The J gene is TRBJ1-5, the V gene TRBV6-5; TRBD1 agrees at 8 bases. The CDR3 consists of 14 residues. J was trimmed by 4 bases and V by 6 bases; bases with no gene match: 5. In germline, CDR1 is MNHEY, CDR2 SVGAGI. CDR3 residues: CASSSGQGNQPQHF. CDR3 nucleotide sequence: TGTGCCAGCAGCTCCGGACAGGGAAATCAGCCCCAGCATTTT.

This clone was counted between two and nine times. The chain has TRBV7-9 and TRBJ2-1; tentatively, D is TRBD2 (7 bases). Germline CDR1 and CDR2: SEHNR and FQNEAQ (reference sequence). The CDR3 totals 14 residues. Trimming cost V 6 bases and J 5 bases, with 14 bases left between them. For the CDR3, the DNA is TGTGCCAGCAGATTCGGGGGGCCTGACAATGAGCAGTTCTTC. It translates to CASRFGGPDNEQFF.

This rearrangement joins TRBV7-9 to TRBJ2-7; TRBD1 matches at 7 bases. Germline lookup yields CDR1 SEHNR and CDR2 FQNEAQ (reference sequence). CDR3 length: 14 amino acids. J lost 6 bases, V lost 5 bases, and 10 bases had no gene match. The CDR3 is CASSRQGLGSEQYF. The CDR3 DNA reads as TGTGCCAGCAGCCGACAGGGATTGGGAAGCGAGCAGTACTTC.

The chain joins TRBV21-1 to TRBJ2-5; the table's D call, TRBD2, was not checked against the DNA. TRBV21-1 is a known pseudogene. The CDR3 sequence is 16 residues long. As DNA, the CDR3 is TGTGCCAGCAGGACGACTAGCGCATCACTCTTGGCGTCCCAGTACTTC. Its protein is CASRTTSASLLASQYF.

The chain recombines TRBV21-1 with TRBJ1-5; TRBD1, the D gene given by the table, was not confirmed from the DNA. TRBV21-1 counts as a pseudogene. The CDR3 sequence is 17 residues long. This CDR3 reads CASSNRGTGRPGLPQHF. In DNA, the CDR3 is TGTGCCAGCAGCAATCGAGGTACAGGGCGGCCGGGGCTGCCCCAGCATTTT.

This chain links TRBV20-1 with TRBJ2-7; D is possibly TRBD1 (6 bases). Germline CDR1 is DFQATT and CDR2 is SNEGSKA (reference sequence). This CDR3 comprises 11 residues. Trimming shortened V by 4 bases and J by 3 bases, and 7 bases separated the two germline ends. The CDR3 protein is CSATGDYEQYF. CDR3 bases: TGCAGTGCTACAGGGGACTACGAGCAGTACTTC.

This chain connects TRBV4-1 to TRBJ2-7; 10 bases agree with TRBD2. The CDR3 loop spans 15 amino acids. From germline, CDR1 is MGHRA and CDR2 YSYEKL. The J segment lost 6 bases and the V segment lost 4 bases, leaving 9 bases of the junction unmatched. CDR3 residues: CASSLLRLAGVEQYF. The DNA of the CDR3 is TGCGCCAGCAGCCTTCTGAGGCTAGCGGGGGTCGAGCAGTACTTC.